The 27 T cell receptor beta chains presented below share a single source sample, sequenced in a study of PD-1 blockade in classical Hodgkin lymphoma (dated by TCRdb to the early 2020s). Preparation of the library involved the immunoSEQ multiplex PCR assay. This is the immuneACCESS table as TCRdb keeps it, with only in-frame sequences that have V and J called. A part of the clones is gone; compared with another copy, unresolved V genes explain less than half, and the rest is unexplained. The sample includes 15,000 to 20,000 clones, with more than 75% observed a single time. The ten largest clones add up to about 20% of the sample. The label giving this sample's time point can be read as: cycle 4 day 1 (C4D1), after 5 to 7 weeks of nivolumab. All trial patients had relapsed after autologous stem cell transplantation, with cohorts A, B and C differing in prior brentuximab vedotin exposure. This material consisted of peripheral blood mononuclear cells (PBMCs), taken before the fourth cycle of nivolumab. Receptors originate from a human donor with classical Hodgkin lymphoma.

Here the CDR3 reads CASTQRGSLGGELFF. Here the CDR3 DNA reads TGTGCCAGCACCCAAAGGGGATCTCTGGGCGGGGAGCTGTTTTTT. The chain couples TRBV6-5 to TRBJ2-2; TRBD1 is a possible D gene (5 bases). The CDR3 covers 15 residues. The V end lost 7 bases, the J end lost 7 bases, and 19 bases lay between the germline ends. Germline V gene sequence: CDR1 MNHEY, CDR2 SVGAGI.

This clone was seen just once. This chain uses TRBV28 with TRBJ2-3, with TRBD1 as a possible D gene (6 bases). The CDR3 has 15 amino acids. V was cut by 5 bases and J by 4 bases, with 16 bases left in between. CDR1 is MDHEN, CDR2 SYDVKM, per germline. The CDR3 reads CASSPRTAMPDTQYF. CDR3 in DNA: TGTGCCAGCAGTCCACGGACAGCTATGCCAGATACGCAGTATTTT.

This chain joins TRBV2 and TRBJ2-3, with 8 positions matching TRBD2. The V segment lost 6 bases and the J segment 4 bases; nucleotides outside the gene matches: 12. The CDR3 has 16 amino acids. Per the germline V gene, CDR1 is SNHLY and CDR2 is FYNNEI. CDR3 nucleotides: TGTGCCAGCAGCGCCCCGGGGGGGATGGGCCCAGATACGCAGTATTTT. This codes for CASSAPGGMGPDTQYF.

This chain uses TRBV7-2 with TRBJ1-6; TRBD1 matches 8 bases. Germline CDR1 reads SGHTA; CDR2 reads FQGNSA. CDR3 size: 18 residues. Trimming at V came to 2 bases and at J to 7 bases, leaving 13 bases not matched to a gene. CDR3 coding DNA: TGTGCCAGCAGCTTATCAGGACAGGGTGGCCCATGGAATTCACCCCTCCACTTT. This codes for CASSLSGQGGPWNSPLHF.

The chain links TRBV5-1 to TRBJ2-7; D unresolved. With 5 bases removed from V and 7 bases from J, the gap between germline ends came to 19 bases. CDR3 length: 14 amino acids. From germline, CDR1 is SGHRS and CDR2 YFSETQ. The CDR3 coding sequence is TGCGCCAGCAGGCTTGAGGCGGCGATTGGGGAGCAGTACGTC. Encoded protein: CASRLEAAIGEQYV.

DNA for the CDR3: TGTGCTAGTGGGACAGGGGATGGGGCCAACGTCCTGACTTTC. Amino acid sequence: CASGTGDGANVLTF. The chain employs TRBV12-5 and TRBJ2-6; 8 bases match TRBD1. Germline values: CDR1 LGHNT, CDR2 FRNRAP. V shed 6 bases and J 3 bases; nucleotides not matched to a gene: 1. This CDR3 contains 14 residues.

The chain couples TRBV13 to TRBJ2-2, with D uncertain. Looked up from germline, CDR1 is PRHDT and CDR2 is FYEKMQ (reference sequence). V gave up 3 bases and J gave up 2 bases, with 1 base separating them. The CDR3 is 12 amino acids. In DNA, the CDR3 is TGTGCCAGCAGCTTTAACACCGGGGAGCTGTTTTTT. This translates into CASSFNTGELFF.

The V gene is TRBV5-1, the J gene TRBJ2-2; a possible D gene is TRBD2 (5 bases). The CDR3 is made up of 16 amino acids. V lost 4 bases to trimming and J lost 1 base, with 14 bases between them. In germline, CDR1 is SGHRS, CDR2 YFSETQ. CDR3 DNA: TGCGCCAGCAGCGCACGACTACCGAGGAACACCGGGGAGCTGTTTTTT. This translates into CASSARLPRNTGELFF.

V usage is TRBV27 and J usage is TRBJ1-2; D uncertain. Germline values: CDR1 MNHEY, CDR2 SMNVEV (reference sequence). V lost 5 bases, J lost 1 base, and 8 bases lay in between. This CDR3 has 13 residues. The CDR3 here is CASSLQYNYGYTF. The CDR3 region has the DNA TGTGCCAGCAGTCTACAATATAACTATGGCTACACCTTC.

The V gene is TRBV28, the J gene TRBJ2-7, with unresolved D. Looked up from germline, CDR1 is MDHEN and CDR2 is SYDVKM. The CDR3 has 13 amino acids. The ends were cut back, 6 bases at V and 6 bases at J, with 15 bases in the middle. The CDR3 here is CASSPLSWSEQYF. The CDR3 coding sequence is TGTGCCAGCAGCCCCCTCAGCTGGAGCGAGCAGTACTTC. Using reference TRBV28 and TRBJ2-7 for the parts outside the CDR3, the full variable domain is DVKVTQSSRYLVKRTGEKVFLECVQDMDHENMFWYRQDPGLGLRLIYFSYDVKMKEKGDIPEGYSVSREKKERFSLILESASTNQTSMYLCASSPLSWSEQYFGPGTRLTVT.

A few counts support this clone. The chain recombines TRBV4-2 with TRBJ1-4; TRBD1 might be the D (6 bases). Germline loops: CDR1 LGHNA, CDR2 YNFKEQ. Trimming removed 4 bases at V and 8 bases at J, with 8 bases between. The CDR3 is 12 residues long. This CDR3 is CASSLQGEKLFF. As DNA, the CDR3 is TGTGCCAGCAGCCTCCAGGGGGAAAAACTGTTTTTT.

J is TRBJ1-1 and V is TRBV6-1; D is uncertain. CDR1 and CDR2 from the germline V gene are MNHNS and SASEGT. The CDR3 totals 13 residues. V was shortened by 4 bases and J by 7 bases, with 13 bases between the two germline ends. For the CDR3, the DNA is TGTGCCAGCAGTGCCCTGGACCTTGGTGAAGCTTTCTTT. It codes for CASSALDLGEAFF.

The J gene is TRBJ2-2, the V gene TRBV6-1; D is possibly TRBD1 or TRBD2 (5 bases each). V shed 4 bases and J shed 7 bases, with 19 bases lying between them. The CDR3 length is 16 residues. Germline CDR1 MNHNS, CDR2 SASEGT. CDR3 in amino acids: CASSGSRDPIVGELFF. DNA for the CDR3: TGTGCCAGCAGTGGGTCCCGGGACCCAATAGTCGGGGAGCTGTTTTTT.

This clone was observed a few times. The chain recombines TRBV7-2 with TRBJ1-6; no clear D. V lost 4 bases, J lost 4 bases, and 8 bases lay in between. Per the germline V gene, CDR1 is SGHTA and CDR2 is FQGNSA. The CDR3 consists of 14 residues. This CDR3 reads CASSSSDYNSPLHF. DNA for the CDR3: TGTGCCAGCAGCTCGAGTGATTATAATTCACCCCTCCACTTT.

This sequence joins TRBV6-5 and TRBJ1-1, with D perhaps matching TRBD1 (5 bases). The V gene's germline CDR1 is MNHEY and CDR2 SVGAGI. The CDR3 consists of 13 residues. Trimming removed 6 bases from V and 5 bases from J, with 13 bases in between. The CDR3 region has the DNA TGTGCCAGCAGCCAAAATTGGGGGACTGAAGCTTTCTTT. It specifies CASSQNWGTEAFF.

The V gene is TRBV6-1, the J gene TRBJ1-5; D is perhaps TRBD1 (5 bases). Trimming left V 2 bases short and J 4 bases short, with 9 bases between. The CDR3 consists of 14 residues. The germline V gene encodes CDR1 MNHNS and CDR2 SASEGT. The CDR3 sequence: CASSESWGNQPQHF. CDR3 DNA: TGTGCCAGCAGTGAATCGTGGGGGAATCAGCCCCAGCATTTT.

This clone turned up a few times. CDR3 DNA sequence: TGTGCCAGCATGAGGGGGGTTGGGGCCAACGTCCTGACTTTC. This gives the protein CASMRGVGANVLTF. V gene TRBV28 combines with J gene TRBJ2-6, with D perhaps given as TRBD1 or TRBD2 (6 bases each). Germline CDR1 reads MDHEN; CDR2 reads SYDVKM. This CDR3 region has 14 residues. V was clipped by 7 bases and J by 3 bases, with 10 bases between them.

The CDR3 region has the DNA TGTGCCAGCAGCTTAGTTGGGACAGGGGTCGATCAAGAGACCCAGTACTTC. This sequence encodes CASSLVGTGVDQETQYF. The V call is TRBV7-9, the J call TRBJ2-5; 10 nucleotides agree with TRBD1. This CDR3 comprises 17 residues. With V trimmed by 1 base and J by 2 bases, 7 bases remained unmatched. Per the germline V gene, CDR1 is SEHNR and CDR2 is FQNEAQ (reference sequence). Looking up the rest from reference TRBV7-9 and TRBJ2-5 gives the full variable domain: DTGVSQNPRHKITKRGQNVTFRCDPISEHNRLYWYRQTLGQGPEFLTYFQNEAQLEKSRLLSDRFSAERPKGSFSTLEIQRTEQGDSAMYLCASSLVGTGVDQETQYFGPGTRLLVL.

This clone was detected only once. The V call is TRBV11-2, the J call TRBJ2-1; D remains unclear. Germline V gives CDR1 SGHAT, CDR2 FQNNGV. The V gene lost 2 bases and the J gene lost 3 bases, with 5 bases spanning the gap. The CDR3 sequence is 13 residues long. For the CDR3, the DNA is TGTGCCAGCAGCTTAACCGACTACAATGAGCAGTTCTTC. Translated: CASSLTDYNEQFF.

This chain connects TRBV7-9 to TRBJ1-4; D possibly corresponds to TRBD1 (5 bases). Per germline, CDR1 SEHNR and CDR2 FQNEAQ (reference sequence). This CDR3 contains 15 residues. Trimming cost V 8 bases and J 7 bases, with 20 bases left between them. The CDR3 is CASQPPGRAAEKLFF. CDR3 in DNA: TGTGCCAGCCAACCCCCCGGCAGGGCGGCTGAAAAACTGTTTTTT.

The chain employs TRBV27 and TRBJ1-1; D possibly corresponds to TRBD1 (6 bases). Looked up from germline, CDR1 is MNHEY and CDR2 is SMNVEV (reference sequence). Trimming cost V 6 bases and J 4 bases, with 12 bases left between them. The CDR3 has 13 residues. CDR3 sequence: CASRYRGGTEAFF. CDR3 DNA sequence: TGTGCCAGCAGATATAGGGGGGGCACTGAAGCTTTCTTT.

This chain uses TRBV18 with TRBJ1-4; 7 bases line up with TRBD1. Per the germline V gene, CDR1 is KGHSH and CDR2 is LQKENI. The V and J ends lost 4 bases and 8 bases, in that order; junction bases with no gene match: 4. The CDR3 consists of 13 residues. CDR3 residues: CASSQGAKEKLFF. Here the CDR3 DNA reads TGTGCCAGCTCACAGGGGGCGAAGGAAAAACTGTTTTTT.

In its sample, this clone was seen once. The chain joins TRBV7-2 to TRBJ1-1, with TRBD1 as a possible D gene (6 bases). The V and J ends lost 5 bases and 4 bases respectively, with 17 bases between them. The germline gives CDR1 SGHTA, CDR2 FQGNSA. The CDR3 totals 15 residues. Written as DNA, the CDR3 is TGTGCCAGCAGCCTGCTGGTGGGGGGCGTCACTGAAGCTTTCTTT. It encodes CASSLLVGGVTEAFF.

This clone has more than one count but fewer than ten. The V and J genes are TRBV5-7 and TRBJ2-6; perhaps TRBD2 as D (5 bases). TRBV5-7 is treated as an ORF (open reading frame) with a function not yet certain. Trimming shortened V by 4 bases and J by 0 bases, and 14 bases separated the two germline ends. The CDR3 length is 17 residues. CDR3 sequence reads: CASSVVGSFSGANVLTF. Here the CDR3 DNA reads TGTGCCAGCAGCGTTGTTGGGAGCTTCTCTGGGGCCAACGTCCTGACTTTC.

There are a few counts of this clone. This CDR3 is also generated by other DNA sequences in the sample. The chain joins TRBV9 to TRBJ2-6; D is unresolved. V lost 2 bases, J lost 1 base, and 4 bases lay in between. Germline V lookup: CDR1 SGDLS, CDR2 YYNGEE. The CDR3 extends over 14 amino acids. CDR3 sequence reads: CASSVGSGANVLTF. The CDR3 DNA sequence: TGTGCCAGCAGCGTCGGTTCTGGGGCCAACGTCCTGACTTTC.

This chain uses TRBV4-3 with TRBJ1-4; no reliable D call. V was cut by 5 bases and J by 6 bases, with 10 bases left in between. Germline lookup yields CDR1 LGHNA and CDR2 YSLEER. CDR3 length: 13 amino acids. The CDR3 DNA is TGCGCCAGCAGCGGCCTAGGCGATGAAAAACTGTTTTTT. This sequence encodes CASSGLGDEKLFF.

This rearrangement joins TRBV6-5 to TRBJ2-1; 10 nucleotides agree with TRBD1. The CDR3 is 16 residues long. CDR1 is MNHEY and CDR2 is SVGAGI in the germline V gene. V shed 0 bases and J 8 bases; nucleotides not matched to a gene: 7. The CDR3, as DNA: TGTGCCAGCAGTTACTCTGGACAGGGGGGTACCCATGAGCAGTTCTTC. This gives the protein CASSYSGQGGTHEQFF.